This T cell receptor beta chain was documented in a study of blood T cell repertoires in COVID-19. Study-wide background: Collection of acute and convalescent COVID-19 samples took place in the United States, Italy and Spain.

Participants were aged about 18 to 90 years, lived in about 26 US areas, and enrolled virtually. A PCR-confirmed or clinician-diagnosed COVID-19 case had contacted exposed participants within 2 weeks of entry. Libraries were prepared by immunoSEQ multiplex PCR; TCRdb keeps only in-frame clonotypes and omits some of them. This table holds 350,000 to 400,000 clones, roughly 92% found once. Germline CDR1 reads MNHEY; CDR2 reads SVGEGT. The CDR3 covers 16 residues. J lost 1 base, V lost 5 bases, and 8 bases had no gene match. Sequenced sample: PBMCs or T cells enriched from blood (not recorded which). This TCR came from a woman aged 40 to 55 who had been exposed to COVID-19. The V and J genes are TRBV6-2 or TRBV6-3 and TRBJ2-7, with 10 positions matching TRBD1. CDR3 bases: TGTGCCAGCAGTATCCCGTGGGACAGGGGATCCTACGAGCAGTACTTC. This translates into CASSIPWDRGSYEQYF.